Shown below are 27 T cell receptor beta chains from a single sample sequenced in a study of Ad26.COV2.S vaccination and SARS-CoV-2 variants. Generated by immunoSEQ multiplex PCR, the TCRdb table keeps only in-frame clones and is missing some. The sample holds around 350,000 clones; about 91% are singletons and the top ten take 3.5% to 4.5%. Material: peripheral blood, obtained after recovery from COVID-19. The receptors here all came from a human donor who had recovered from COVID-19.

This sequence joins TRBV4-1 and TRBJ2-7; D might be TRBD1 or TRBD2, each matching 5 bases. Looked up from germline, CDR1 is MGHRA and CDR2 is YSYEKL. There are 15 residues in the CDR3. V lost 4 bases, J lost 3 bases, and 16 bases lay in between. The CDR3 region has the DNA TGCGCCAGCAGCCCCACGAGGGGAAGGGTCTACGAGCAGTACTTC. It codes for CASSPTRGRVYEQYF.

Concerning this clone itself: In the same sample, other DNA sequences code for this CDR3. The V gene is TRBV18, the J gene TRBJ2-3; D gene ambiguous. There are 13 residues in the CDR3. CDR1 is KGHSH and CDR2 is LQKENI in the germline V gene. Trimming took off 0 bases at V and 1 base at J, with 2 bases between the two ends. The CDR3 coding sequence is TGTGCCAGCTCACCACCGGGCACAGATACGCAGTATTTT. Encoded protein: CASSPPGTDTQYF.

On this clone itself: One end of the junction fails to match germline, which may point to a read error. J is TRBJ2-7 and V is TRBV6-5, with D perhaps matching TRBD1 or TRBD2 (6 bases each). The germline V gene encodes CDR1 MNHEY and CDR2 SVGAGI. The CDR3 is 14 residues long. CDR3 region: CASSYSGGSNEQYF. Written as DNA, the CDR3 is TGTGCCAGCAGTTACTCCGGGGGCTCCAACGAGCAGTACTTC.

The chain couples TRBV27 to TRBJ2-5; TRBD1 or TRBD2 may be the D gene (5 bases each). The CDR3 totals 15 residues. V lost 1 base, J lost 2 bases, and 11 bases lay in between. Germline V gene data show CDR1 as MNHEY and CDR2 as SMNVEV (reference sequence). CDR3 sequence: CASSLWSGRQETQYF. CDR3 DNA: TGTGCCAGCAGTTTATGGTCAGGGAGACAAGAGACCCAGTACTTC.

This clone was seen once. This chain connects TRBV5-5 to TRBJ2-7; a possible D gene is TRBD1 (6 bases). Trimming pared 3 bases from V and 2 bases from J, leaving 15 bases between. This CDR3 has 15 residues. Germline lookup yields CDR1 SGHKS and CDR2 YYEKEE (reference sequence). CDR3 in DNA: TGTGCCAGCAGCTGGGACACCCCCCGGGCCTACGAGCAGTACTTC. Protein sequence: CASSWDTPRAYEQYF.

J is TRBJ2-1 and V is TRBV7-8; 11 bases fit TRBD2. J gave up 9 bases and V 1 base, and 8 bases lay outside the gene matches. This CDR3 comprises 16 residues. Germline values: CDR1 SGHVS, CDR2 FQNEAQ. The CDR3: CASSLGVAGGPGEQFF. DNA for the CDR3: TGTGCCAGCAGCTTAGGTGTAGCGGGGGGGCCCGGTGAGCAGTTCTTC.

V is TRBV5-4 and J is TRBJ2-7; D perhaps matches TRBD2 (6 bases). The germline gives CDR1 SGHNT, CDR2 YYREEE (reference sequence). Trimming pared 2 bases from V and 5 bases from J, leaving 14 bases between. The length of the CDR3 is 14 residues. Here the CDR3 reads CASSLAGGIDEQYF. The CDR3, as DNA: TGTGCCAGCAGCTTAGCCGGGGGTATTGACGAGCAGTACTTC. The variable domain in full, with the rest retrieved from reference TRBV5-4 and TRBJ2-7, is ETGVTQSPTHLIKTRGQQVTLRCSSQSGHNTVSWYQQALGQGPQFIFQYYREEENGRGNFPPRFSGLQFPNYSSELNVNALELDDSALYLCASSLAGGIDEQYFGPGTRLTVT.

The chain employs TRBV18 and TRBJ1-2; TRBD1 is a possible D gene (5 bases). CDR1 and CDR2 (germline): KGHSH, LQKENI. The CDR3 sequence is 14 residues long. Trimming pared 1 base from V and 7 bases from J, leaving 13 bases between. CDR3 nucleotides: TGTGCCAGCTCACCACGTAGGGGACGCAGTGGCTACACCTTC. This translates into CASSPRRGRSGYTF.

CDR3 in DNA: TGTGCCACCAGGACGGGAAACACAGATACGCAGTATTTT. This codes for CATRTGNTDTQYF. V usage is TRBV11-2 and J usage is TRBJ2-3; a weak D match, TRBD2 (5 bases). The CDR3 contains 13 residues. Germline loops: CDR1 SGHAT, CDR2 FQNNGV. V dropped 10 bases and J dropped 2 bases, with 13 bases sitting between them.

The rearrangement joins TRBV3-1 (or the pseudogene TRBV3-2) to TRBJ1-1; no reliable D call. CDR3 length: 12 amino acids. Per the germline V gene, CDR1 is LGHDT and CDR2 is YNNKEL (reference sequence). Trimming removed 0 bases from V and 8 bases from J, with 7 bases in between. The CDR3 DNA sequence: TGTGCCAGCAGCCAAGAGAGGGCCGAAGCTTTCTTT. Translated, it gives CASSQERAEAFF.

The gene calls are TRBV7-9 and TRBJ1-5; 9 nucleotides match TRBD1. The CDR3 covers 19 residues. Germline values: CDR1 SEHNR, CDR2 FQNEAQ (reference sequence). The ends lost 1 base at V and 5 bases at J; junction bases unmatched: 15. The DNA for the CDR3 is TGTGCCAGCAGCTTAGTGATTCGGCTCGGGGACAGGGAGGATCAGCCCCAGCATTTT. Translation: CASSLVIRLGDREDQPQHF.

The chain recombines TRBV9 with TRBJ1-2; the D is unclear. Trimming took off 1 base at V and 4 bases at J, with 14 bases between the two ends. The CDR3 totals 15 residues. The V gene's germline CDR1 is SGDLS and CDR2 YYNGEE. CDR3 sequence reads: CASSVFAKEPYGYTF. The CDR3, as DNA: TGTGCCAGCAGCGTATTTGCCAAGGAACCCTATGGCTACACCTTC.

This chain links TRBV6-2 or TRBV6-3 with TRBJ2-7, with 7 bases matching TRBD1. Per the germline V gene, CDR1 is MNHEY and CDR2 is SVGEGT. V trimming: 2 bases; J trimming: 6 bases; junction bases outside the gene matches: 10. The CDR3 is 15 residues long. CDR3 DNA sequence: TGTGCCAGCAGTTACGAGGGTGAAGGGGGCCGCGAGCAGTACTTC. It is translated as CASSYEGEGGREQYF.

The chain joins TRBV12-5 to TRBJ2-2, with D unresolved. Trimming stripped 5 bases from V and 7 bases from J, with 17 bases between. The CDR3 has 15 residues. CDR1 is LGHNT, CDR2 FRNRAP, per germline. The CDR3 DNA reads TGTGCTAGTGGTCGCCCCCCGCTAGGCGGCGGGGAGCTGTTTTTT. Residues: CASGRPPLGGGELFF.

The J gene is TRBJ2-6, the V gene TRBV19, with D perhaps matching TRBD1 (5 bases). Germline V gene lookup returns CDR1 LNHDA and CDR2 SQIVND (reference sequence). Trimming took off 2 bases at V and 4 bases at J, with 15 bases between the two ends. The CDR3 spans 17 residues. Written as DNA, the CDR3 is TGTGCCAGTAGTATAAGGGGCGCAGATGCCGGGGCCAACGTCCTGACTTTC. Amino acids: CASSIRGADAGANVLTF.

The V and J genes are TRBV27 and TRBJ1-1, with 9 bases lining up with TRBD1. The CDR3 consists of 16 residues. V was clipped by 2 bases and J by 3 bases; unmatched bases: 7. The germline V gene has CDR1 MNHEY and CDR2 SMNVEV (reference sequence). In DNA, the CDR3 is TGTGCCAGCAGTTTAATCGGACAGGGGACCTACACTGAAGCTTTCTTT. The encoded protein is CASSLIGQGTYTEAFF.

This clone occurred once. The genes are TRBV7-8 and TRBJ1-1, with D hard to call. Between the trimmed V and J ends, which lost 5 bases and 9 bases, there was a span of 13 bases. Germline-derived CDR1 and CDR2 are SGHVS and FQNEAQ. The CDR3 loop spans 12 amino acids. The CDR3 loop is CASSHPDGQAFF. The CDR3 coding sequence is TGTGCCAGCAGCCACCCGGACGGCCAAGCTTTCTTT.

V gene TRBV9 combines with J gene TRBJ1-1; D uncertain. The CDR3 covers 15 residues. CDR1 is SGDLS and CDR2 is YYNGEE in the germline V gene. V lost 3 bases to trimming and J lost 0 bases, with 12 bases between them. In nucleotides, the CDR3 is TGTGCCAGCAGCGCCCCAATGGGTCTGAACACTGAAGCTTTCTTT. This sequence encodes CASSAPMGLNTEAFF.

This clone was observed a few times. The chain recombines TRBV4-1 with TRBJ1-4; D is possibly TRBD1 (5 bases). V shed 0 bases and J shed 6 bases, with 11 bases lying between them. CDR1 MGHRA and CDR2 YSYEKL come from the germline V gene. The CDR3 is 15 amino acids. The CDR3 bases are TGCGCCAGCAGCCAAGAGGGGGGAGGGGATGAAAAACTGTTTTTT. Protein product: CASSQEGGGDEKLFF.

The J gene is TRBJ2-7, the V gene TRBV3-1 (or the pseudogene TRBV3-2); D unclear. Germline CDR1 is LGHDT and CDR2 is YNNKEL (reference sequence). V was cut by 0 bases and J by 0 bases, with 12 bases left in between. This CDR3 contains 16 residues. The CDR3 loop is CASSQDAGPSSYEQYF. The CDR3 coding sequence is TGTGCCAGCAGCCAAGATGCAGGCCCGAGCTCCTACGAGCAGTACTTC.

This clone was counted a single time. The V call is TRBV7-8, the J call TRBJ2-5; 9 bases fit TRBD2. CDR3 length: 15 amino acids. The trim removed 3 bases at V and 2 bases at J, leaving 4 bases unmatched. The germline gives CDR1 SGHVS, CDR2 FQNEAQ. Here the CDR3 DNA reads TGTGCCAGCAGCTTGTATAGCGGGGGACAAGAGACCCAGTACTTC. This codes for CASSLYSGGQETQYF.

The genes are TRBV27 and TRBJ2-1; maybe TRBD2 (7 bases). The V gene's germline CDR1 is MNHEY and CDR2 SMNVEV (reference sequence). V lost 1 base to trimming and J lost 1 base, with 20 bases between them. The CDR3 is made up of 19 amino acids. The CDR3 DNA reads TGTGCCAGCAGTTTATTTCCCTCCCCGGGGGGCTTATCCTACAATGAGCAGTTCTTC. This encodes CASSLFPSPGGLSYNEQFF.

The genes are TRBV19 and TRBJ1-5, with D unresolved. Deletions cut 6 bases from V and 4 bases from J, with 16 bases between. The CDR3 loop spans 15 amino acids. The germline CDR1 and CDR2 sequences are LNHDA and SQIVND (reference sequence). The CDR3 DNA follows: TGTGCCAGTAGGAGGGCCTTCGGAGAGAATCAGCCCCAGCATTTT. Its translation is CASRRAFGENQPQHF. The variable domain in full, completed from reference TRBV19 and TRBJ1-5, reads DGGITQSPKYLFRKEGQNVTLSCEQNLNHDAMYWYRQDPGQGLRLIYYSQIVNDFQKGDIAEGYSVSREKKESFPLTVTSAQKNPTAFYLCASRRAFGENQPQHFGDGTRLSIL.

The V and J genes are TRBV19 and TRBJ1-2, with D unresolved. The CDR3 loop spans 13 amino acids. CDR1 LNHDA and CDR2 SQIVND come from the germline V gene (reference sequence). V lost 4 bases and J 4 bases, leaving 10 bases between the germline ends. CDR3 residues: CASSNRDRYGYTF. CDR3 in DNA: TGTGCCAGTAGTAACCGCGATCGCTATGGCTACACCTTC.

This clone came up once. The genes are TRBV7-8 and TRBJ2-2; D perhaps matches TRBD2 (5 bases). V lost 1 base and J lost 5, with 17 bases in between. CDR3 length equals 17 residues. CDR1 SGHVS and CDR2 FQNEAQ come from the germline V gene. Here the CDR3 reads CASSLVVDSPTTGELFF. DNA of the CDR3: TGTGCCAGCAGCTTAGTTGTGGACTCTCCCACGACCGGGGAGCTGTTTTTT.

The chain has TRBV5-1 and TRBJ2-7, with TRBD2 identical over 7 bases. The V and J ends lost 4 bases and 0 bases, in that order; junction bases with no gene match: 7. CDR3 length: 15 amino acids. CDR1 is SGHRS and CDR2 is YFSETQ in the germline V gene. CDR3 in DNA: TGCGCCAGCAGCCGAACTCGGGAGGTCTCCTACGAGCAGTACTTC. It yields the protein CASSRTREVSYEQYF. The entire variable domain, with the rest obtained from reference TRBV5-1 and TRBJ2-7, is as follows: KAGVTQTPRYLIKTRGQQVTLSCSPISGHRSVSWYQQTPGQGLQFLFEYFSETQRNKGNFPGRFSGRQFSNSRSEMNVSTLELGDSALYLCASSRTREVSYEQYFGPGTRLTVT.

V gene TRBV10-2 combines with J gene TRBJ1-2; a weak D match, TRBD1 (5 bases). The V end was cut by 2 bases, the J end by 2 bases, with 9 bases between. Germline lookup yields CDR1 WSHSY and CDR2 SAAADI. This CDR3 region has 14 residues. CDR3 loop: CASSEQAGNYGYTF. CDR3 sequence (DNA): TGCGCCAGCAGTGAGCAGGCAGGGAACTATGGCTACACCTTC.